These T cell receptor beta chains were read from a single sample in a study of T cells in localized non-small cell lung cancer. Produced via immunoSEQ multiplex PCR; TCRdb's table is partial and in-frame only. The data show approximately 72,000 clones, about four fifths seen once. The material sequenced was peripheral blood, taken before any cancer treatment. These receptors all come from a female donor of 60 years or more with stage I lung adenocarcinoma. The CDR3 runs from the conserved cysteine through the conserved F or W. Fields, in order: J gene, V gene, clone size, D gene, CDR3 protein, CDR3 DNA. D genes are given only for firm matches. Size is omitted from some rows. Given values are once, few, many or a class for expanded clones.

J: TRBJ2-3
V: TRBV19
size: -
D: TRBD1
CDR3: CASRNQGAGGGTQYF
DNA: TGTGCCAGTAGGAACCAGGGGGCTGGAGGAGGTACGCAGTATTTT

J: TRBJ2-1
V: TRBV4-1
size: -
D: -
CDR3: CASSQGPRPYNEQFF
DNA: TGCGCCAGCAGCCAAGGGCCCAGGCCCTACAATGAGCAGTTCTTC

J: TRBJ1-1
V: TRBV2
size: few
D: -
CDR3: CASNTLGTEAFF
DNA: TGTGCCAGCAATACATTAGGCACTGAAGCTTTCTTT

J: TRBJ2-3
V: TRBV6-6
size: -
D: -
CDR3: CASSVTATSTDTQYF
DNA: TGTGCCAGCAGTGTGACGGCGACTAGCACAGATACGCAGTATTTT

J: TRBJ1-6
V: TRBV5-8
size: -
D: TRBD1
CDR3: CASSPGTGGRISPLHF
DNA: TGTGCCAGCAGCCCAGGGACAGGAGGTCGGATTTCACCCCTCCACTTT

J: TRBJ2-5
V: TRBV12-5
size: -
D: -
CDR3: CASGTPAQETQYF
DNA: TGTGCTAGTGGTACTCCAGCTCAAGAGACCCAGTACTTC

J: TRBJ1-4
V: TRBV2
size: -
D: TRBD1
CDR3: CASSDGTVNEKLFF
DNA: TGTGCCAGCAGCGACGGGACAGTAAATGAAAAACTGTTTTTT

J: TRBJ1-2
V: TRBV10-2
size: -
D: -
CDR3: CASSEGQNYGYTF
DNA: TGCGCCAGCAGTGAAGGGCAGAACTATGGCTACACCTTC

J: TRBJ2-7
V: TRBV19
size: -
D: -
CDR3: CASSMLLGVREQYF
DNA: TGTGCCAGTAGTATGCTTCTCGGGGTCCGTGAGCAGTACTTC

J: TRBJ2-3
V: TRBV13
size: -
D: -
CDR3: CASSSRDRQDTQYF
DNA: TGTGCCAGCAGCTCCCGGGATAGACAAGATACGCAGTATTTT

J: TRBJ2-2
V: TRBV2
size: -
D: -
CDR3: CASSEAPLAGELFF
DNA: TGTGCCAGCAGTGAAGCCCCACTAGCCGGGGAGCTGTTTTTT

J: TRBJ2-1
V: TRBV4-1
size: -
D: TRBD2
CDR3: CASSFQPLSGGGSEQFF
DNA: TGCGCCAGCAGCTTCCAACCCCTCAGCGGGGGGGGGAGTGAGCAGTTCTTC

J: TRBJ2-3
V: TRBV4-2
size: few
D: TRBD2
CDR3: CASSQNAGGRTDTQYF
DNA: TGTGCCAGCAGCCAAAATGCGGGAGGCCGCACAGATACGCAGTATTTT

J: TRBJ2-3
V: TRBV12-5
size: -
D: TRBD2
CDR3: CASGLGSSGRVTDTQYF
DNA: TGTGCTAGTGGTTTGGGATCTAGCGGGAGAGTCACAGATACGCAGTATTTT

J: TRBJ2-5
V: TRBV5-6
size: -
D: TRBD2
CDR3: CASSSRGGRETQYF
DNA: TGTGCCAGCAGCTCGCGCGGGGGGCGGGAGACCCAGTACTTC

J: TRBJ1-5
V: TRBV6-1
size: many
D: -
CDR3: CATNGGGSRYQPQHF
DNA: TGTGCCACCAACGGGGGGGGCTCGAGGTATCAGCCCCAGCATTTT

J: TRBJ1-1
V: TRBV19
size: -
D: -
CDR3: CASTGLDMNTEAFF
DNA: TGTGCCAGTACTGGGCTCGATATGAACACTGAAGCTTTCTTT

J: TRBJ2-1
V: TRBV27
size: few
D: -
CDR3: CASSPGTAEQFF
DNA: TGTGCCAGCAGTCCGGGGACTGCTGAGCAGTTCTTC

J: TRBJ2-1
V: TRBV15
size: -
D: -
CDR3: CATSRVPLGGVTDEQFF
DNA: TGTGCCACCAGCAGAGTCCCTCTCGGGGGAGTAACAGATGAGCAGTTCTTC

J: TRBJ2-7
V: TRBV18
size: -
D: -
CDR3: CASSPPAPAYEQYF
DNA: TGTGCCAGCTCACCACCGGCGCCCGCCTACGAGCAGTACTTC

J: TRBJ1-6
V: TRBV27
size: -
D: -
CDR3: CASSSHTGSPSPNSPLHF
DNA: TGTGCCAGCAGTTCCCATACAGGGTCCCCTAGTCCCAATTCACCCCTCCACTTT

J: TRBJ1-5
V: TRBV7-6
size: -
D: -
CDR3: CASSPFTDIFQPQHF
DNA: TGTGCCAGCAGCCCATTCACGGACATATTTCAGCCCCAGCATTTT

J: TRBJ2-1
V: TRBV11-3
size: once
D: -
CDR3: CASSSGLGGGGFKVF
DNA: TGTGCCAGCAGCTCTGGACTAGGAGGGGGAGGGTTCAAGGTCTTC

J: TRBJ1-4
V: TRBV5-1
size: -
D: -
CDR3: CASSGGHGNEKLFF
DNA: TGCGCCAGCAGCGGGGGCCACGGAAATGAAAAACTGTTTTTT